The rows below give T cell receptor beta chains drawn from one sample of a study of shared clonotypes between healthy human individuals. The data were produced by immunoSEQ multiplex PCR, yet TCRdb's version contains in-frame clones alone and is incomplete. The sample lists about 2 million clones, about 94% occurring once. The sequenced sample was naive CD8+ T cells sorted from blood. These receptor sequences come from a man aged 18 to 30 in good health. CDR3s leave out the opening cysteine and the closing phenylalanine or tryptophan. The order of the fields is CDR3 protein, V gene, J gene.

CDR3aa: AISPGLSYGYT; v_gene: TRBV28; j_gene: TRBJ1-2
CDR3aa: ASHPGIMAGTEAF; v_gene: TRBV28; j_gene: TRBJ1-1
CDR3aa: ASSLSSAGEFTDTQY; v_gene: TRBV27; j_gene: TRBJ2-3
CDR3aa: ASSDSLAGVNEQF; v_gene: TRBV2; j_gene: TRBJ2-1
CDR3aa: ASSPVWQGDPYGYT; v_gene: TRBV27; j_gene: TRBJ1-2
CDR3aa: ASSSITGEPNEQY; v_gene: TRBV5-6; j_gene: TRBJ2-7
CDR3aa: ASSYSGDAGELF; v_gene: TRBV6-5; j_gene: TRBJ2-2
CDR3aa: ASSQVGLALTDTQY; v_gene: TRBV4-2; j_gene: TRBJ2-3
CDR3aa: ASSDWREAANEQF; v_gene: TRBV10-2; j_gene: TRBJ2-1
CDR3aa: ASSSTLRADTQY; v_gene: TRBV4-3; j_gene: TRBJ2-3
CDR3aa: ASSQVTSGGTGELF; v_gene: TRBV4-1; j_gene: TRBJ2-2
CDR3aa: ASSYQRGPSYEQY; v_gene: TRBV6-5; j_gene: TRBJ2-7
CDR3aa: ASRWTGGNSPLH; v_gene: TRBV27; j_gene: TRBJ1-6
CDR3aa: ASSGLAGGPDTQY; v_gene: TRBV9; j_gene: TRBJ2-3
CDR3aa: ASSQEWGTDTQY; v_gene: TRBV14; j_gene: TRBJ2-3
CDR3aa: ASSEGTGESGANVLT; v_gene: TRBV2; j_gene: TRBJ2-6
CDR3aa: ASLTFTGSNSPLH; v_gene: TRBV7-2; j_gene: TRBJ1-6
CDR3aa: ASSVGTGGPYEQY; v_gene: TRBV9; j_gene: TRBJ2-7